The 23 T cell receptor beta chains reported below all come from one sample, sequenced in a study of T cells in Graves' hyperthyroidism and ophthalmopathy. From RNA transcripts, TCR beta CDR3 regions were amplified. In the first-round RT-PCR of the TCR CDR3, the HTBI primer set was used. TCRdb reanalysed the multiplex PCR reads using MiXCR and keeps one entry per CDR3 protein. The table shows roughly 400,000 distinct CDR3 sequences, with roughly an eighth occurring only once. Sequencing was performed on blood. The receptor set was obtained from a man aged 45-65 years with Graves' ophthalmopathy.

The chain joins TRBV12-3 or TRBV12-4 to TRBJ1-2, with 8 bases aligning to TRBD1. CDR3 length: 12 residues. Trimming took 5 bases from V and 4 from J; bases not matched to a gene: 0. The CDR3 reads CASSTGGYGYTF. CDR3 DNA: TGTGCCAGCAGTACAGGGGGCTATGGCTACACCTTC.

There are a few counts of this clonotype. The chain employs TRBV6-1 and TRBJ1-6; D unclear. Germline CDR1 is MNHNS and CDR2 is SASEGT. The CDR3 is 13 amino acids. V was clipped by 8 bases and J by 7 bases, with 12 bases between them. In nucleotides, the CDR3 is TGTGCCAGCCGAGAGATTCTAAATTCACCCCTCCACTTT. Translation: CASREILNSPLHF.

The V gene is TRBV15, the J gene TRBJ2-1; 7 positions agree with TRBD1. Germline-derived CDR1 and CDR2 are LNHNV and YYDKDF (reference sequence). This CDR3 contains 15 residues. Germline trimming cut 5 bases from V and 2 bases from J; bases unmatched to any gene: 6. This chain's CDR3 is CATSGMDRPYNEQFF. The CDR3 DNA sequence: TGTGCCACCAGCGGGATGGACAGGCCCTACAATGAGCAGTTCTTC.

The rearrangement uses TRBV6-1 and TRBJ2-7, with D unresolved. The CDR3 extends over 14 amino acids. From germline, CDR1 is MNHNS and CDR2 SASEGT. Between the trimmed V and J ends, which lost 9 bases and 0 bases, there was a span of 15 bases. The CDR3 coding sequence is TGTGCCAGTTTACGAGGAGACCTCTCCTACGAGCAGTACTTC. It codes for CASLRGDLSYEQYF.

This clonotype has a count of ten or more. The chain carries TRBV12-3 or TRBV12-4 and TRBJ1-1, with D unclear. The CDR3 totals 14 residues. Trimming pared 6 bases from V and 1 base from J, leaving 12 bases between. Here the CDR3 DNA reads TGTGCCAGCAGACCCATGATCCAGAACACTGAAGCTTTCTTT. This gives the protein CASRPMIQNTEAFF.

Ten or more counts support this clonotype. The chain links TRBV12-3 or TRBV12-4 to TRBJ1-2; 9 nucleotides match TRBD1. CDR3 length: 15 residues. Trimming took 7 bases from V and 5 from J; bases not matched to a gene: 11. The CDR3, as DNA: TGTGCCAGCAAACCGGGACAGGGAAACCAATATGGCTACACCTTC. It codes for CASKPGQGNQYGYTF.

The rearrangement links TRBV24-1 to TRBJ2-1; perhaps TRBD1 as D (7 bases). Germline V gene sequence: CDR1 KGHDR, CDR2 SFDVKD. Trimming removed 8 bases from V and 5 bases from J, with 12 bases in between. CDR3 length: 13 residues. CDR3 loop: CATTGGKDNEQFF. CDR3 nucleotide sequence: TGTGCCACCACAGGGGGGAAGGACAATGAGCAGTTCTTC.

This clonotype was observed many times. CDR3 in amino acids: CSAIRLVNEQFF. DNA of the CDR3: TGCAGTGCAATAAGACTAGTCAATGAGCAGTTCTTC. The chain recombines TRBV20-1 with TRBJ2-1; D may be TRBD2 (6 bases). Germline assignment: CDR1 DFQATT and CDR2 SNEGSKA (reference sequence). The CDR3 length is 12 residues. V lost 6 bases and J lost 6, with 12 bases in between.

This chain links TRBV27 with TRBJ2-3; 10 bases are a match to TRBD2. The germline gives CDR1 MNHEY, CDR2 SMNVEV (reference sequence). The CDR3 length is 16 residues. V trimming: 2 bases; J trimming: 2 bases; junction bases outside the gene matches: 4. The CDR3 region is CASSLEAGGFTDTQYF. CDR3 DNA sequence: TGTGCCAGCAGTTTAGAAGCGGGAGGGTTCACAGATACGCAGTATTTT.

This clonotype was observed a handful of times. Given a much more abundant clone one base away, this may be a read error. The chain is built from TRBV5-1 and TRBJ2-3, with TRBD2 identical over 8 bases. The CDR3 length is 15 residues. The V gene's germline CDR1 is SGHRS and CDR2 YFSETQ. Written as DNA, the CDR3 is TGCGCCAGCAGCCCGGGGGGGTCCAGCACAGATGCGCAGTATTTT. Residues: CASSPGGSSTDAQYF.

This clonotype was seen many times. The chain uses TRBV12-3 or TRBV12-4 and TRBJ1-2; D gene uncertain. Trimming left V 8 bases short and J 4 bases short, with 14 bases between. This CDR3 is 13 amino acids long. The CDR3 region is CASFPGDLYGYTF. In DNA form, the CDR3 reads TGTGCCAGCTTCCCGGGAGACCTCTATGGCTACACCTTC.

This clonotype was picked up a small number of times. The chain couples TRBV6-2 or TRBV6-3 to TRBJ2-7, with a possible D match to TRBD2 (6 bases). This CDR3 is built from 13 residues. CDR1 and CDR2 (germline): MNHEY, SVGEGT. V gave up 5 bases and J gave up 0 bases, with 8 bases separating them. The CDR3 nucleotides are TGTGCCAGCAGTGCTAGCGCCTCCTACGAGCAGTACTTC. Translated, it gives CASSASASYEQYF.

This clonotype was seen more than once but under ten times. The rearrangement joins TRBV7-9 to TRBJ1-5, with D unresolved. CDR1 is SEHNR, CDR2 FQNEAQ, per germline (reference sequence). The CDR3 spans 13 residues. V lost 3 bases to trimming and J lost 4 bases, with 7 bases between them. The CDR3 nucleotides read TGTGCCAGCAGCTTCGGGATAAATCAGCCCCAGCATTTT. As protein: CASSFGINQPQHF. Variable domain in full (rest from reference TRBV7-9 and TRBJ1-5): DTGVSQNPRHKITKRGQNVTFRCDPISEHNRLYWYRQTLGQGPEFLTYFQNEAQLEKSRLLSDRFSAERPKGSFSTLEIQRTEQGDSAMYLCASSFGINQPQHFGDGTRLSIL.

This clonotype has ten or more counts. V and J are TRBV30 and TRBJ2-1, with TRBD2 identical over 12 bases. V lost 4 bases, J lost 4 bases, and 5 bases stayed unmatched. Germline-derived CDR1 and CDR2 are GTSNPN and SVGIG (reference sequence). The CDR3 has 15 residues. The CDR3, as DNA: TGTGCCTGGACTAGCGGGAGGGCCAAGTACAATGAGCAGTTCTTC. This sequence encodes CAWTSGRAKYNEQFF. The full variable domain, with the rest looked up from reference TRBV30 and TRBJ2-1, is SQTIHQWPATLVQPVGSPLSLECTVEGTSNPNLYWYRQAAGRGLQLLFYSVGIGQISSEVPQNLSASRPQDRQFILSSKKLLLSDSGFYLCAWTSGRAKYNEQFFGPGTRLTVL.

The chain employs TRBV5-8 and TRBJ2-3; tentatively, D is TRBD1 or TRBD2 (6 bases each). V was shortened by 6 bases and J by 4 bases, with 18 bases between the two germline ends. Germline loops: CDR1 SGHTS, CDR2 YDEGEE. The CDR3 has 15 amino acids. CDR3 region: CASKPRGTGSDTQYF. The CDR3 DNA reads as TGTGCCAGCAAACCTAGGGGGACTGGGTCAGATACGCAGTATTTT.

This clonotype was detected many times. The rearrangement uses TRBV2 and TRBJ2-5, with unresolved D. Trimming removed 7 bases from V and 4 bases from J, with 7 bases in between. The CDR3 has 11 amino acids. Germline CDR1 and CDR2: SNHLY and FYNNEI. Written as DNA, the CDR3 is TGTGCCAGCACCCCTCGAGAGACCCAGTACTTC. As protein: CASTPRETQYF.

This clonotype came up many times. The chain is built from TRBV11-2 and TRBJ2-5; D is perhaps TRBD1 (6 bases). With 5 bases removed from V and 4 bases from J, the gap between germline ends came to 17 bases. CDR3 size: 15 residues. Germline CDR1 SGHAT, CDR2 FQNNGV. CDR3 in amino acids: CASSPRGGVGETQYF. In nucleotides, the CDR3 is TGTGCCAGCAGCCCCCGAGGGGGAGTGGGAGAGACCCAGTACTTC.

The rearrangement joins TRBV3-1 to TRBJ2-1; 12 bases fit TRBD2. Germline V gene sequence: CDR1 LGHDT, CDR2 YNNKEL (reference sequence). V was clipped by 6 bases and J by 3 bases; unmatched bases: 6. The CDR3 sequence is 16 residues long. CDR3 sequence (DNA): TGTGCCAGCAGACCTAGCGGGGGGGACAACTACAATGAGCAGTTCTTC. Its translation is CASRPSGGDNYNEQFF.

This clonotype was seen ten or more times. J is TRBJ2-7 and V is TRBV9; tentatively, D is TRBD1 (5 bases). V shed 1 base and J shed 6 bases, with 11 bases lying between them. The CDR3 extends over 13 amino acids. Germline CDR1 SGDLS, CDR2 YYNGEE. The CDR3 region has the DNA TGTGCCAGCAGCGTACGGCAGGGAAGCGAGCAGTACTTC. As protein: CASSVRQGSEQYF.

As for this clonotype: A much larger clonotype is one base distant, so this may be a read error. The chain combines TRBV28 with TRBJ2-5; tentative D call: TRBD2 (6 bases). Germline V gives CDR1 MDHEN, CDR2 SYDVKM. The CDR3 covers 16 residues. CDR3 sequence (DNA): TGTGCCAACAGTTTAGTAGTGGGAGGACCAAAAGAGACCCAGTACTTC. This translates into CANSLVVGGPKETQYF.

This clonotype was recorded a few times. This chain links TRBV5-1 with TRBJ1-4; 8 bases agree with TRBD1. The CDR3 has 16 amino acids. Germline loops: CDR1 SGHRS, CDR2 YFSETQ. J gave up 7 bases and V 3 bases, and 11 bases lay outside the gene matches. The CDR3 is CASSSTGGQGGEKLFF. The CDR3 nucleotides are TGCGCCAGCAGCTCCACTGGAGGACAGGGAGGTGAAAAACTGTTTTTT.

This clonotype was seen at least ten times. The CDR3 is CSARTLNTEAFF. The CDR3 DNA follows: TGCAGTGCTAGGACACTGAACACTGAAGCTTTCTTT. This chain uses TRBV20-1 with TRBJ1-1, with unresolved D. The CDR3 is 12 residues long. Germline loops: CDR1 DFQATT, CDR2 SNEGSKA (reference sequence). Trimming cost V 3 bases and J 0 bases, with 5 bases left between them.

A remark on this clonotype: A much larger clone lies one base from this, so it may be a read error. CDR3 nucleotides: TGCGCCAGCAGCCCGGGACACGAACCCTATGGCTACACCTTC. It translates to CASSPGHEPYGYTF. The chain combines TRBV5-1 with TRBJ1-2; weak D call: TRBD1 (6 bases). Germline V gene lookup returns CDR1 SGHRS and CDR2 YFSETQ. This CDR3 is 14 amino acids long. Trimming left V 4 bases short and J 4 bases short, with 14 bases between.